This TCR beta chain was recorded in a study of low-dose radiotherapy and immunotherapy resistance in tumors. About the research overall: Across 26 weeks, 13 Gy in total went to Cohort 2, delivered as 1 Gy per fraction every two weeks. Intravenous cyclophosphamide 200 mg/m2 was given every two weeks, one day before radiation and immunotherapy.

The V and J ends lost 2 bases and 4 bases respectively, with 12 bases between them. Germline values: CDR1 SEHNR, CDR2 FQNEAQ (reference sequence). The CDR3 is made up of 14 amino acids. TRAV- and TRBV-specific primers were used for first-strand cDNA, which covered alpha and beta chains. Both a constant-region primer and a V-primer adapter served to amplify TCRs across 15 to 25 PCR cycles. In TCRdb, the reads were re-called with MiXCR into one record per CDR3 protein. The top ten clones hold around 7% of a sample with nearly 60,000 distinct CDR3 sequences, approximately 22% of them seen once. Time point noted: after trial treatment. The treatment: LDRT plus nivolumab, ipilimumab, low-dose cyclophosphamide and aspirin (RACIN trial). Low-dose radiotherapy, low-dose cyclophosphamide, aspirin, ipilimumab and nivolumab were all given to the donors.

This receptor was identified in a male donor with prostate cancer. This sample comprised PBMCs, obtained after low-dose radiotherapy plus immunotherapy. The V call is TRBV7-9, the J call TRBJ2-7, with TRBD2 as a possible D gene (5 bases). In DNA form, the CDR3 reads TGTGCCAGCAGCTTATCAGAGACGGGGTACGAGCAGTACTTC. Its protein is CASSLSETGYEQYF.